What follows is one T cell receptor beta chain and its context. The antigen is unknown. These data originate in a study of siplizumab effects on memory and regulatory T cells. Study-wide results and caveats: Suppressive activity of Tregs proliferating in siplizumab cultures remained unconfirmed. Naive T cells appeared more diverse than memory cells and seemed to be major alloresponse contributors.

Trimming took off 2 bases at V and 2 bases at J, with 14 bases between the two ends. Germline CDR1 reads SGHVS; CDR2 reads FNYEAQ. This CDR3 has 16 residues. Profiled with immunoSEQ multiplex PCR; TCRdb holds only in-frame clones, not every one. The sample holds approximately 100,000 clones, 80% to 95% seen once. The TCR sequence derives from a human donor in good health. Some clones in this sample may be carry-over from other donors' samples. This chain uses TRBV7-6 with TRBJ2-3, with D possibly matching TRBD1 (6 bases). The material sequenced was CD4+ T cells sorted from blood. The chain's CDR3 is CASSLLTGVNTDTQYF. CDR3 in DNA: TGTGCCAGCAGCTTATTGACAGGAGTAAACACAGATACGCAGTATTTT.